The following is a TCR beta chain sequence with its context. Germline CDR1 SQVTM, CDR2 ANQGSEA. V was pared by 4 bases and J by 8 bases, with 14 bases between. There are 12 residues in the CDR3. The record originates from a study of blood T cell repertoires in COVID-19. Clones were read by immunoSEQ multiplex PCR, and TCRdb kept only the in-frame ones, dropping some. The data show roughly 300,000 clones, 85% seen once. The V and J genes are TRBV29-1 and TRBJ1-2; D remains ambiguous. This sequence originates from a woman in her 50s who had recovered from COVID-19. The specimen was PBMCs or T cells enriched from blood (not recorded which). The CDR3 sequence: CSVGWGDSGYTF. For the CDR3, the DNA is TGCAGCGTTGGGTGGGGAGATAGCGGCTACACCTTC.